This T cell receptor beta chain emerged from a study of blood T cells in healthy people across ages. Total RNA amounts of at least 6 micrograms were extracted per sample. Germline V lookup: CDR1 MNHEY, CDR2 SVGEGT. The CDR3 spans 16 residues. The germline V and J ends were trimmed by 2 bases and 0 bases, with 13 bases remaining between them. This clonotype has a count of ten or more. It was with a sample-barcoded 5' primer and a J-beta primer mix that a second PCR of about 7 to 12 cycles was run. Each CDR3 protein is one row after TCRdb ran MiXCR on the 5' RACE reads. Of roughly 500,000 distinct CDR3 sequences detected, less than 25% appear once; the ten largest clones hold 8.7%. This same sample was also part of a study on T cells of mothers and their children. That report notes: For related and unrelated pairs alike, thymic selection shapes TCR recombination output similarly.

The J gene is TRBJ1-1, the V gene TRBV6-2 or TRBV6-3; tentative D call: TRBD1 (6 bases). Sequencing was done on a sample of blood. This receptor was obtained from a boy aged 5-17 years in good health. DNA for the CDR3: TGTGCCAGCAGTTACACTTCCGGGACACTGAACACTGAAGCTTTCTTT. Encoded protein: CASSYTSGTLNTEAFF.